Listed here is a single TCR beta chain. Its antigen is unidentified. Donation came from healthy Caucasian individuals in Russia who were aged about 6 to 100. The CDR3 extends over 17 amino acids. Germline V gene lookup returns CDR1 MDHEN and CDR2 SYDVKM. V gave up 6 bases and J gave up 4 bases; unmatched junction bases: 15. It was with a sample-barcoded 5' primer and a J-beta primer mix that a second PCR of about 6 to 12 cycles was run. MiXCR, applied by TCRdb to the 5' RACE reads, yields one record per CDR3 protein. The sample includes 600,000 to 1,000,000 distinct CDR3 sequences, around 25% of them seen just once. This sample stems from a study of blood T cells in healthy people across ages. Findings and caveats of the study: In these data, TCR beta diversity tracked strongly with naive T cell percentage. Versus aged donors, long-lived donors had higher diversity and more naive CD4+ cells.

The data also belong to a second study, concerning T cells of mothers and their children. That work states: Each 15 ul cDNA reaction used roughly 1.6 ug RNA; all RNA was used.

Sequencing was done on a sample of blood. This sequence joins TRBV28 and TRBJ2-1, with 7 bases lining up with TRBD2. The source is a boy between 10 and 17 years old in good health. This CDR3 is CASRATSGAAVYNEQFF. DNA of the CDR3: TGTGCCAGCAGAGCCACGAGCGGGGCGGCAGTGTACAATGAGCAGTTCTTC. The variable domain in full, completed from reference TRBV28 and TRBJ2-1, reads DVKVTQSSRYLVKRTGEKVFLECVQDMDHENMFWYRQDPGLGLRLIYFSYDVKMKEKGDIPEGYSVSREKKERFSLILESASTNQTSMYLCASRATSGAAVYNEQFFGPGTRLTVL.